This T cell receptor beta chain was sequenced in a study of T-cell reconstitution after alpha-beta-depleted transplantation in children (dated by TCRdb to the mid-2010s). Some background on the complete study: Using TCR repertoire profiling, the study quantitatively followed how T-cell immune reconstitution unfolded in children after TCRalphabeta/CD19-depleted allogeneic hematopoietic cell transplantation. General study outcomes and caveats: In some patients, the high TCRbeta diversity seen at day 60 was put down to recipient T cells and intrathymic progenitors that had survived conditioning. The frequencies of hyperexpanded clones fell over the following months, and after one year, T-cell counts and TCRbeta diversity were mostly attributed to newly produced T cells. The apparently early recovery of alphabetaT-cell counts about two months after transplant reportedly depended on only several hundred rapidly expanded clones that came from non-depleted graft cells.

This clonotype was observed a handful of times. Its binding antigen is unknown. No qualities accompany the bases; no much larger clone lies one base away. From the germline V gene, CDR1 is MGHRA and CDR2 is YSYEKL. The CDR3 covers 14 residues, taking in both the cysteine and the phenylalanine. This entry keeps only the CDR3 DNA: 42 bases, framed from base 1. V is clipped by 7 bases and J by 10 bases, and the sequence between their germline boundaries is 20 bases long. The protocol used for the library was PCR. Instrument on record: Illumina HiSeq 2500. TCR library preparation used molecular barcoding, with unique molecular identifiers applied to normalize quantification of the TCRbeta repertoire. Clones were called with MiXCR by TCRdb after fastp trimmed the public reads at Q25, and only in-frame beta chains were retained. Every entry covers one CDR3 protein and lists the most common genes and DNA from its rows. Across this sample there are roughly 570,000 distinct CDR3 sequences, with more than 20% seen only once. Of the sample, under 45% falls within the top ten clones.

The treatment or condition tag for this specimen amounts to: allogeneic hematopoietic cell transplantation with graft depleted of TCRalphabeta T cells and CD19 B cells. The children who served as transplant recipients had been given grafts of TCRalphabeta/CD19-depleted allogeneic hematopoietic cells. This chain is built from TRBV4-1 and TRBJ2-1; a tentative D match to TRBD2 spans 6 bases. Sequences were derived from PBMCs, sampled before TCRalphabeta/CD19-depleted stem cell transplant. This sequence originates from a boy in the first two years of life with Wiskott-Aldrich syndrome, due to receive a stem cell transplant. The DNA is TGCGCCAGCACCCTAGGGGAGGCGGCGCTGGAGCAGTTCTTC. Its product reads: CASTLGEAALEQFF.